The 29 T cell receptor beta chains given below trace back to one sample, sequenced in a study of blood T cell repertoires in COVID-19. Clones were sequenced by immunoSEQ multiplex PCR, and TCRdb holds only the in-frame ones, with some missing. This table has about 300,000 clones, over 75% appearing once. The sample consisted of PBMCs or T cells enriched from blood (not recorded which). Receptors originate from a man under 40 who had recovered from COVID-19.

The gene calls are TRBV13 and TRBJ2-7; D might be TRBD1 (5 bases). Trimming shortened V by 4 bases and J by 3 bases, and 7 bases separated the two germline ends. Germline V lookup: CDR1 PRHDT, CDR2 FYEKMQ (reference sequence). CDR3 length: 12 amino acids. The CDR3 protein is CASSYRIYEQYF. DNA for the CDR3: TGTGCCAGCAGCTACAGGATCTACGAGCAGTACTTC.

The genes are TRBV19 and TRBJ1-1, with D tentatively TRBD1 (5 bases). This CDR3 contains 14 residues. The V gene lost 4 bases and the J gene lost 7 bases, with 16 bases spanning the gap. Germline CDR1 LNHDA, CDR2 SQIVND (reference sequence). The CDR3 reads CASSRGLDGGEAFF. The CDR3 region has the DNA TGTGCCAGTAGTAGGGGACTGGACGGAGGTGAAGCTTTCTTT.

J is TRBJ1-3 and V is TRBV9; maybe TRBD1 (6 bases). V was clipped by 4 bases and J by 2 bases, with 10 bases between them. Germline V CDR1 and CDR2: SGDLS, YYNGEE. The CDR3 consists of 14 residues. The CDR3, as DNA: TGTGCCAGCAGCATAACAGGGACTGGAAACACCATATATTTT. This sequence encodes CASSITGTGNTIYF.

The genes are TRBV6-5 and TRBJ1-2, with D maybe TRBD1 (6 bases). The germline V gene has CDR1 MNHEY and CDR2 SVGAGI. The V and J ends lost 6 bases and 0 bases respectively, with 14 bases between them. This CDR3 has 15 amino acids. This CDR3 reads CASSLQGGANYGYTF. CDR3 nucleotide sequence: TGTGCCAGCAGCCTACAAGGGGGAGCTAACTATGGCTACACCTTC.

This clone occurred many times. The chain joins TRBV2 to TRBJ1-5; 7 nucleotides match TRBD1. This CDR3 region has 14 residues. Germline V gene data show CDR1 as SNHLY and CDR2 as FYNNEI. Trimming removed 7 bases from V and 1 base from J; junction bases left unmatched: 4. The CDR3 DNA is TGTGCCAGCAAAACAGGGGTGAGCAATCAGCCCCAGCATTTT. Its protein product is CASKTGVSNQPQHF.

V gene TRBV13 combines with J gene TRBJ2-2; 9 bases match TRBD2. The CDR3 has 14 amino acids. V trimming: 6 bases; J trimming: 6 bases; junction bases outside the gene matches: 5. Germline loops: CDR1 PRHDT, CDR2 FYEKMQ (reference sequence). CDR3 sequence (DNA): TGTGCCAGCAGACGCGGGGGGGCCTCCGGGGAGCTGTTTTTT. Translation: CASRRGGASGELFF.

This chain connects TRBV4-2 to TRBJ1-1; D is unresolved. This CDR3 has 16 residues. Germline lookup yields CDR1 LGHNA and CDR2 YNFKEQ. Trimming took 2 bases from V and 3 from J, leaving 16 bases between them. CDR3 in DNA: TGTGCCAGCAGCCAACTCACGGGAGCAGCTGACACTGAAGCTTTCTTT. It is translated as CASSQLTGAADTEAFF.

The V gene is TRBV3-1 (or the pseudogene TRBV3-2), the J gene TRBJ2-1; perhaps TRBD2 as D (6 bases). The CDR3 is 16 residues long. V lost 1 base to trimming and J lost 4 bases, with 14 bases between them. Germline-derived CDR1 and CDR2 are LGHDT and YNNKEL (reference sequence). CDR3 residues: CASSQALVGGYNEQFF. The CDR3 DNA sequence: TGTGCCAGCAGCCAAGCGCTCGTGGGGGGTTACAATGAGCAGTTCTTC.

Only a few counts were recorded for this clone. The genes are TRBV19 and TRBJ2-1, with a tentative D call TRBD2 (6 bases). The ends were cut back, 3 bases at V and 3 bases at J, with 12 bases in the middle. Germline assignment: CDR1 LNHDA and CDR2 SQIVND (reference sequence). CDR3 size: 15 residues. DNA for the CDR3: TGTGCCAGTAGTATTGTGGGGGGTCTCTACAATGAGCAGTTCTTC. It translates to CASSIVGGLYNEQFF.

About this clone: Within the sample, other DNA sequences also encode this same CDR3. The J gene is TRBJ1-2, the V gene TRBV9; D gene uncertain. Germline loops: CDR1 SGDLS, CDR2 YYNGEE. The CDR3 runs 12 residues. The germline V and J ends were trimmed by 3 bases and 8 bases, with 11 bases remaining between them. In DNA form, the CDR3 reads TGTGCCAGCAGCGGGCCCTCGGAGGGCTACACCTTC. Translation gives CASSGPSEGYTF.

This rearrangement joins TRBV30 to TRBJ1-2, with D possibly being TRBD1 (6 bases). The germline V gene encodes CDR1 GTSNPN and CDR2 SVGIG (reference sequence). This CDR3 is 14 amino acids long. V was pared by 2 bases and J by 8 bases, with 18 bases between. CDR3 coding DNA: TGTGCCTGGAGTCACCCCGGACAGTTTCGCGGCTACACCTTC. Protein sequence: CAWSHPGQFRGYTF. Complete variable domain (other parts from reference TRBV30 and TRBJ1-2): SQTIHQWPATLVQPVGSPLSLECTVEGTSNPNLYWYRQAAGRGLQLLFYSVGIGQISSEVPQNLSASRPQDRQFILSSKKLLLSDSGFYLCAWSHPGQFRGYTFGSGTRLTVV.

Only a few counts were recorded for this clone. CDR3 region: CASSKWEIRGVGEAFF. CDR3 coding DNA: TGTGCCAGCAGCAAATGGGAGATCCGGGGGGTAGGTGAAGCTTTCTTT. This rearrangement joins TRBV21-1 to TRBJ1-1. TRBV21-1 is marked as a pseudogene. CDR3 length: 16 residues.

The chain carries TRBV4-3 and TRBJ1-6; 9 bases are shared with TRBD1. V lost 1 base and J lost 6; bases outside the gene matches: 1. The germline V gene encodes CDR1 LGHNA and CDR2 YSLEER. The CDR3 totals 15 residues. The CDR3 reads CASSQVGQGNSPLHF. In DNA form, the CDR3 reads TGCGCCAGCAGCCAAGTGGGACAGGGTAATTCACCCCTCCACTTT.

The rearrangement links TRBV10-3 to TRBJ1-1, with D maybe TRBD1 (5 bases). Germline-derived CDR1 and CDR2 are ENHRY and SYGVKD. The CDR3 extends over 14 amino acids. The V end lost 6 bases, the J end lost 3 bases, and 14 bases lay between the germline ends. The CDR3: CAISSGLGDTEAFF. DNA for the CDR3: TGTGCCATCAGCTCGGGACTTGGAGACACTGAAGCTTTCTTT.

The chain links TRBV5-6 to TRBJ1-5; 10 bases agree with TRBD1. V gave up 4 bases and J gave up 6 bases; unmatched junction bases: 4. This CDR3 has 14 amino acids. CDR1 SGHDT and CDR2 YYEEEE come from the germline V gene. The CDR3 region is CASSMTGGFQPQHF. CDR3 in DNA: TGTGCCAGCAGCATGACAGGGGGCTTTCAGCCCCAGCATTTT. Using reference TRBV5-6 and TRBJ1-5 for the parts outside the CDR3, the full variable domain is DAGVTQSPTHLIKTRGQQVTLRCSPKSGHDTVSWYQQALGQGPQFIFQYYEEEERQRGNFPDRFSGHQFPNYSSELNVNALLLGDSALYLCASSMTGGFQPQHFGDGTRLSIL.

This chain connects TRBV5-5 to TRBJ1-2; D not resolved. Germline lookup yields CDR1 SGHKS and CDR2 YYEKEE (reference sequence). This CDR3 comprises 12 residues. V lost 3 bases and J lost 5, with 8 bases in between. CDR3 bases: TGTGCCAGCAGCTCGCGGGAGTATGGCTACACCTTC. As protein: CASSSREYGYTF. Drawing the rest from reference TRBV5-5 and TRBJ1-2, the complete variable domain is DAGVTQSPTHLIKTRGQQVTLRCSPISGHKSVSWYQQVLGQGPQFIFQYYEKEERGRGNFPDRFSARQFPNYSSELNVNALLLGDSALYLCASSSREYGYTFGSGTRLTVV.

This clone came up a few times. The rearrangement uses TRBV4-3 and TRBJ2-2, with 7 nucleotides matching TRBD2. V dropped 1 base and J dropped 6; count of bases not matched to a gene: 5. CDR3 length equals 15 residues. Germline CDR1 reads LGHNA; CDR2 reads YSLEER. CDR3 nucleotide sequence: TGCGCCAGCAGCCAAGTGTGGGGGGGTTCCGGGGAGCTGTTTTTT. The encoded protein is CASSQVWGGSGELFF.

The chain carries TRBV6-5 and TRBJ2-7; 7 positions agree with TRBD1. CDR3 length: 15 amino acids. Germline V gene sequence: CDR1 MNHEY, CDR2 SVGAGI. J gave up 2 bases and V 5 bases, and 9 bases lay outside the gene matches. As DNA, the CDR3 is TGTGCCAGCAGTCTCAAGTACAGGGGCCCCTACGAGCAGTACTTC. It yields the protein CASSLKYRGPYEQYF.

The chain combines TRBV19 with TRBJ2-2, with 10 nucleotides matching TRBD1. The CDR3 is 18 amino acids. Germline CDR1 LNHDA, CDR2 SQIVND (reference sequence). J gave up 4 bases and V 0 bases, and 8 bases lay outside the gene matches. This CDR3 is CASSIDLHGQGVTGELFF. CDR3 bases: TGTGCCAGTAGTATAGATCTCCACGGACAGGGGGTCACCGGGGAGCTGTTTTTT. The full variable domain, rest sourced from reference TRBV19 and TRBJ2-2, is DGGITQSPKYLFRKEGQNVTLSCEQNLNHDAMYWYRQDPGQGLRLIYYSQIVNDFQKGDIAEGYSVSREKKESFPLTVTSAQKNPTAFYLCASSIDLHGQGVTGELFFGEGSRLTVL.

V usage is TRBV7-9 and J usage is TRBJ2-5, with 8 bases matching TRBD1. In germline, CDR1 is SEHNR, CDR2 FQNEAQ (reference sequence). The length of the CDR3 is 15 residues. Trimming at V came to 7 bases and at J to 5 bases, leaving 12 bases not matched to a gene. CDR3 sequence (DNA): TGTGCCAGCACCCCCACTCAGGGGGCGGTTGAGACCCAGTACTTC. It encodes CASTPTQGAVETQYF.

The V call is TRBV20-1, the J call TRBJ1-1; D might be TRBD1 (6 bases). Trimming took 3 bases from V and 1 from J, leaving 15 bases between them. This CDR3 has 15 amino acids. Per germline, CDR1 DFQATT and CDR2 SNEGSKA (reference sequence). The CDR3 sequence: CSASLGGGRNTEAFF. CDR3 in DNA: TGCAGTGCTAGTCTAGGGGGGGGACGGAACACTGAAGCTTTCTTT.

The chain combines TRBV9 with TRBJ2-7; D is perhaps TRBD2 (6 bases). Germline V gene sequence: CDR1 SGDLS, CDR2 YYNGEE. Trimming cost V 2 bases and J 0 bases, with 12 bases left between them. This CDR3 has 15 residues. CDR3 loop: CASSVGGAFSYEQYF. DNA of the CDR3: TGTGCCAGCAGCGTCGGAGGGGCCTTCTCCTACGAGCAGTACTTC.

V and J are TRBV5-1 and TRBJ1-1; D might be TRBD1 (6 bases). The CDR3 loop spans 14 amino acids. The germline gives CDR1 SGHRS, CDR2 YFSETQ. Deletions cut 3 bases from V and 6 bases from J, with 15 bases between. The CDR3 DNA reads as TGCGCCAGCAGCTCCTACAGGGCGGGGGCTGAAGCTTTCTTT. Translating gives CASSSYRAGAEAFF.

The table lists this clone with a count of one. Here the CDR3 reads CASSSGDRGNGYTF. CDR3 DNA sequence: TGTGCCAGCAGCTCCGGGGACAGGGGGAATGGCTACACCTTC. The chain recombines TRBV7-9 with TRBJ1-2, with TRBD1 matching 11 bases. Germline V lookup: CDR1 SEHNR, CDR2 FQNEAQ (reference sequence). This CDR3 spans 14 amino acids. V shed 4 bases and J 6 bases; nucleotides not matched to a gene: 4.

The gene calls are TRBV30 and TRBJ2-2; TRBD1 aligns across 8 bases. The germline V gene has CDR1 GTSNPN and CDR2 SVGIG (reference sequence). V shed 6 bases and J 4 bases; nucleotides not matched to a gene: 7. The CDR3 sequence is 14 residues long. The CDR3 DNA sequence: TGTGCCTGCCTCCAGGGGGCGGGCACCGGGGAGCTGTTTTTT. Its translation is CACLQGAGTGELFF. The variable domain in full, completed from reference TRBV30 and TRBJ2-2, reads SQTIHQWPATLVQPVGSPLSLECTVEGTSNPNLYWYRQAAGRGLQLLFYSVGIGQISSEVPQNLSASRPQDRQFILSSKKLLLSDSGFYLCACLQGAGTGELFFGEGSRLTVL.

In this sample, this clone turned up once. The rearrangement uses TRBV5-4 and TRBJ2-1; 9 bases line up with TRBD1. V shed 4 bases, J shed 6 bases, and the junction held 5 bases outside the gene matches. The CDR3 is made up of 14 amino acids. Per germline, CDR1 SGHNT and CDR2 YYREEE (reference sequence). In DNA form, the CDR3 reads TGTGCCAGCAGCCCGGGACAGGGCGGCAATGAGCAGTTCTTC. This translates into CASSPGQGGNEQFF.

This chain connects TRBV5-6 to TRBJ1-6, with 9 bases fitting TRBD1. Per the germline V gene, CDR1 is SGHDT and CDR2 is YYEEEE. The CDR3 spans 14 residues. Trimming removed 5 bases from V and 5 bases from J; junction bases left unmatched: 2. This CDR3 reads CASRRDRDNSPLHF. The DNA for the CDR3 is TGTGCCAGCAGACGGGACAGGGATAATTCACCCCTCCACTTT. Variable domain in full (rest from reference TRBV5-6 and TRBJ1-6): DAGVTQSPTHLIKTRGQQVTLRCSPKSGHDTVSWYQQALGQGPQFIFQYYEEEERQRGNFPDRFSGHQFPNYSSELNVNALLLGDSALYLCASRRDRDNSPLHFGNGTRLTVT.

A note on this clone: This sample also contains other DNA sequences that code for the same CDR3. In nucleotides, the CDR3 is TGCGCCAGCAGCTTGGGACAGGGGGCAAGTTCACCCCTCCACTTT. Translation: CASSLGQGASSPLHF. V usage is TRBV5-1 and J usage is TRBJ1-6, with 10 bases identical to TRBD1. Germline V CDR1 and CDR2: SGHRS, YFSETQ. This CDR3 contains 15 residues. J gave up 9 bases and V 0 bases, and 3 bases lay outside the gene matches.

J is TRBJ2-7 and V is TRBV12-5, with TRBD2 as a possible D gene (7 bases). From germline, CDR1 is LGHNT and CDR2 FRNRAP. V was clipped by 2 bases and J by 3 bases, with 17 bases between them. The length of the CDR3 is 16 residues. This CDR3 is CASGLTPGGENYEQYF. The CDR3 DNA sequence: TGTGCTAGTGGTTTGACTCCGGGGGGCGAGAACTACGAGCAGTACTTC.